This is a list of T cell receptor beta chains from one sample in a study of T cells in Graves' hyperthyroidism and ophthalmopathy. From the multiplex PCR reads, TCRdb called clonotypes with MiXCR, one entry per CDR3 protein. The table shows 250,000 to 300,000 distinct CDR3 sequences, with approximately 15% occurring only once. Sequenced input: blood. These receptors originate from a woman aged 40 to 55 with Graves' hyperthyroidism that later progressed to Graves' ophthalmopathy. The CDR3 runs from the conserved cysteine through the conserved F or W. Each record gives: J gene, clone size, D gene, V gene, CDR3 protein, CDR3 DNA. D genes are given only for firm matches. Clone size is shown for a subset of rows, as once, few, many or a class of expanded clone.

j_call: TRBJ2-5; clone_size: few; d_call: -; v_call: TRBV4-1; cdr3_aa: CASSSRGFRETQYF; cdr3_nt: TGCGCCAGCAGCAGCCGGGGGTTTCGGGAGACCCAGTACTTC
j_call: TRBJ2-1; clone_size: many; d_call: -; v_call: TRBV13; cdr3_aa: CASSFRDLNNEQFF; cdr3_nt: TGTGCCAGCAGCTTTCGGGACTTAAACAATGAGCAGTTCTTC
j_call: TRBJ2-1; clone_size: many; d_call: TRBD2; v_call: TRBV15; cdr3_aa: CATSLGLAGVQNNEQFF; cdr3_nt: TGTGCCACCAGCTTGGGACTAGCGGGAGTTCAGAACAATGAGCAGTTCTTC
j_call: TRBJ1-5; clone_size: -; d_call: -; v_call: TRBV27; cdr3_aa: CASSSSGNSNQPQHF; cdr3_nt: TGTGCCAGCAGTTCATCAGGGAATAGCAATCAGCCCCAGCATTTT
j_call: TRBJ2-1; clone_size: many; d_call: -; v_call: TRBV27; cdr3_aa: CASSLAPSRGAGNEQFF; cdr3_nt: TGTGCCAGCAGTTTAGCCCCTTCTCGGGGGGCTGGGAATGAGCAGTTCTTC
j_call: TRBJ2-1; clone_size: many; d_call: -; v_call: TRBV29-1; cdr3_aa: CSVEDRHVGMDEQFF; cdr3_nt: TGCAGCGTTGAAGATCGGCACGTCGGGATGGATGAGCAGTTCTTC
j_call: TRBJ2-7; clone_size: few; d_call: TRBD2; v_call: TRBV19; cdr3_aa: CATLRQAGAYEQYF; cdr3_nt: TGTGCCACTCTCCGGCAAGCGGGAGCCTACGAGCAGTACTTC
j_call: TRBJ1-3; clone_size: -; d_call: -; v_call: TRBV6-1; cdr3_aa: CASSPSDRAGNTIYF; cdr3_nt: TGTGCCAGCAGTCCCTCTGACCGGGCTGGAAACACCATATATTTC
j_call: TRBJ2-7; clone_size: many; d_call: -; v_call: TRBV30; cdr3_aa: CAWSPDEPYEQYF; cdr3_nt: TGTGCCTGGAGCCCTGATGAGCCCTACGAGCAGTACTTC
j_call: TRBJ1-1; clone_size: -; d_call: TRBD1; v_call: TRBV28; cdr3_aa: CASSLSGGVNTEAFF; cdr3_nt: TGTGCCAGCAGTTTATCAGGGGGCGTGAACACTGAAGCTTTCTTT
j_call: TRBJ2-3; clone_size: many; d_call: -; v_call: TRBV28; cdr3_aa: CASSKGWSRSTDTQYF; cdr3_nt: TGTGCCAGCAGCAAAGGGTGGAGTCGAAGCACAGATACGCAGTATTTT
j_call: TRBJ1-3; clone_size: many; d_call: -; v_call: TRBV30; cdr3_aa: CALDSVSGNTIYF; cdr3_nt: TGTGCCCTCGACAGTGTCTCTGGAAACACCATATATTTT
j_call: TRBJ2-7; clone_size: many; d_call: -; v_call: TRBV7-3; cdr3_aa: CASSPRSGNEQYF; cdr3_nt: TGTGCCAGCAGCCCCCGGTCAGGGAACGAGCAGTACTTC
j_call: TRBJ2-7; clone_size: -; d_call: -; v_call: TRBV2; cdr3_aa: CATARVGDVSYEQYF; cdr3_nt: TGTGCCACCGCGAGGGTGGGAGACGTATCCTACGAGCAGTACTTC
j_call: TRBJ2-3; clone_size: many; d_call: -; v_call: TRBV2; cdr3_aa: CASSIETKDTQYF; cdr3_nt: TGTGCCAGCAGCATAGAGACGAAAGATACGCAGTATTTT
j_call: TRBJ1-3; clone_size: many; d_call: -; v_call: TRBV11-2; cdr3_aa: CASSLDFYRVTGNTIYF; cdr3_nt: TGTGCCAGCAGCTTAGATTTTTACAGGGTGACTGGAAACACCATATATTTT
j_call: TRBJ2-5; clone_size: many; d_call: -; v_call: TRBV30; cdr3_aa: CAWSRGSKETQYF; cdr3_nt: TGTGCCTGGAGTCGGGGTTCCAAAGAGACCCAGTACTTC
j_call: TRBJ2-1; clone_size: many; d_call: TRBD2; v_call: TRBV4-1; cdr3_aa: CASSPTWSAGGSYNEQFF; cdr3_nt: TGCGCCAGCAGCCCCACCTGGTCAGCGGGAGGCTCCTACAATGAGCAGTTCTTC
j_call: TRBJ2-1; clone_size: many; d_call: -; v_call: TRBV11-2; cdr3_aa: CASSQTSLINEQFF; cdr3_nt: TGTGCCAGCAGCCAGACTAGTCTAATCAATGAGCAGTTCTTC
j_call: TRBJ2-3; clone_size: -; d_call: -; v_call: TRBV7-3; cdr3_aa: CASPRDPQGDTQYF; cdr3_nt: TGTGCCAGCCCCCGGGACCCCCAGGGAGATACGCAGTATTTT
j_call: TRBJ1-5; clone_size: many; d_call: -; v_call: TRBV30; cdr3_aa: CAWSVRRSNQPQHF; cdr3_nt: TGTGCCTGGAGTGTTCGTCGGAGCAATCAGCCCCAGCATTTT
j_call: TRBJ2-5; clone_size: many; d_call: -; v_call: TRBV7-9; cdr3_aa: CASSLRRARSETQYF; cdr3_nt: TGTGCCAGCAGCCTCCGACGGGCTAGGTCAGAGACCCAGTACTTC
j_call: TRBJ2-7; clone_size: -; d_call: TRBD1; v_call: TRBV20-1; cdr3_aa: CSTQGTLANYEQYF; cdr3_nt: TGCAGTACACAGGGGACCCTGGCGAACTACGAGCAGTACTTC
j_call: TRBJ2-5; clone_size: many; d_call: -; v_call: TRBV29-1; cdr3_aa: CSVEGPSAQETQYF; cdr3_nt: TGCAGCGTTGAAGGGCCCTCGGCGCAAGAGACCCAGTACTTC
j_call: TRBJ2-1; clone_size: many; d_call: -; v_call: TRBV7-9; cdr3_aa: CASSEKLGPEQFF; cdr3_nt: TGTGCCAGCAGCGAAAAACTAGGTCCTGAGCAGTTCTTC
j_call: TRBJ2-3; clone_size: many; d_call: TRBD1; v_call: TRBV7-8; cdr3_aa: CASSPGQFTDTQYF; cdr3_nt: TGTGCCAGCAGCCCGGGACAGTTCACAGATACGCAGTATTTT
j_call: TRBJ2-7; clone_size: -; d_call: TRBD2; v_call: TRBV20-1; cdr3_aa: CSARDQKLAGFVYEQYF; cdr3_nt: TGCAGTGCTAGAGATCAGAAACTAGCGGGGTTCGTCTACGAGCAGTACTTC
j_call: TRBJ1-1; clone_size: -; d_call: -; v_call: TRBV7-9; cdr3_aa: CASSSRGRTEAFF; cdr3_nt: TGTGCCAGCAGCTCACGGGGGAGGACTGAAGCTTTCTTT
j_call: TRBJ2-5; clone_size: -; d_call: -; v_call: TRBV12-3/TRBV12-4; cdr3_aa: CASSFSFRGTQYF; cdr3_nt: TGTGCCAGCAGTTTTTCGTTTAGAGGGACCCAGTACTTC
j_call: TRBJ2-3; clone_size: many; d_call: TRBD2; v_call: TRBV29-1; cdr3_aa: CSVEGLAGDTQYF; cdr3_nt: TGCAGCGTAGAAGGACTAGCGGGAGATACGCAGTATTTT
j_call: TRBJ1-4; clone_size: many; d_call: -; v_call: TRBV27; cdr3_aa: CASSRATNEKLFF; cdr3_nt: TGTGCCAGCAGTCGGGCAACTAATGAAAAACTGTTTTTT
j_call: TRBJ2-3; clone_size: many; d_call: -; v_call: TRBV2; cdr3_aa: CASRIRGSTDTQYF; cdr3_nt: TGTGCCAGCAGGATCAGGGGAAGCACAGATACGCAGTATTTT
j_call: TRBJ1-2; clone_size: few; d_call: -; v_call: TRBV4-1; cdr3_aa: CASSQSISNYGYTF; cdr3_nt: TGCGCCAGCAGCCAATCGATATCTAACTATGGCTACACCTTC
j_call: TRBJ2-5; clone_size: many; d_call: -; v_call: TRBV9; cdr3_aa: CASSVYAVAGETQYF; cdr3_nt: TGTGCCAGCAGCGTCTATGCGGTGGCCGGGGAGACCCAGTACTTC
j_call: TRBJ1-4; clone_size: -; d_call: -; v_call: TRBV18; cdr3_aa: CASSPQETNEKLFF; cdr3_nt: TGTGCCAGCTCACCACAAGAGACCAATGAAAAACTGTTTTTT
j_call: TRBJ2-2; clone_size: few; d_call: -; v_call: TRBV4-1; cdr3_aa: CASSQDRGGKNTGELFF; cdr3_nt: TGCGCCAGCAGCCAAGATAGGGGCGGGAAGAACACCGGGGAGCTGTTTTTT
j_call: TRBJ2-1; clone_size: -; d_call: TRBD2; v_call: TRBV20-1; cdr3_aa: CSARDLERDYNEQFF; cdr3_nt: TGCAGTGCTAGAGATCTGGAGCGGGACTACAATGAGCAGTTCTTC
j_call: TRBJ2-7; clone_size: -; d_call: -; v_call: TRBV28; cdr3_aa: CASSLRTETYEQYF; cdr3_nt: TGTGCCAGCAGTTTACGGACGGAAACCTACGAGCAGTACTTC
j_call: TRBJ2-7; clone_size: many; d_call: TRBD2; v_call: TRBV6-5; cdr3_aa: CASSYSGSGRSVWYEQYF; cdr3_nt: TGTGCCAGCAGTTACTCGGGTAGCGGGAGATCTGTGTGGTACGAGCAGTACTTC
j_call: TRBJ2-1; clone_size: few; d_call: TRBD2; v_call: TRBV28; cdr3_aa: CACSSPGTRSNEQFF; cdr3_nt: TGTGCCTGCAGTTCCCCCGGGACTAGGAGCAATGAGCAGTTCTTC